This T cell receptor (beta chain) is from a study of T cells after posttransplantation cyclophosphamide. On the day of bone marrow donation, the related graft donor provided peripheral blood. This clone was counted ten times or more. Its specificity is unknown. The CDR3 consists of 15 residues. Germline V gene lookup returns CDR1 SGHTA and CDR2 FQGTGA. The V segment lost 3 bases and the J segment 5 bases; nucleotides outside the gene matches: 6. Method: immunoSEQ multiplex PCR; TCRdb's copy keeps in-frame clones and lacks some. The sample is made up of over 20,000 clones, none counted only once. Overall study findings and caveats: Donor CD8+ memory clones often dominated recipient blood repertoires at later times. Tissue-infiltrating T cells from skin or gut overlapped little with blood T cells.

Sequenced input: PBMCs. This TCR came from a man aged 50 to 59 in good health, CMV-negative, and a related stem cell transplant donor. The genes are TRBV7-3 and TRBJ1-1; 10 nucleotides match TRBD1. The CDR3 loop reads CASSLSGQGRTEAFF. The CDR3 DNA reads as TGTGCCAGCAGCTTGTCGGGACAGGGGAGGACTGAAGCTTTCTTT.